A single sample gave rise to the 2 T cell receptor beta chains below, sequenced in a study of cytomegalovirus exposure and HLA in healthy donors. It was with 60 Vbeta and 13 Jbeta primers that the PCR ran. This table comes from immunoSEQ multiplex PCR, and its TCRdb copy is limited to in-frame clones, with some not included. The table lists under 100,000 clones, with roughly 3% in the top ten. Specimen: PBMCs. All receptors derive from a woman in her thirties in good health and CMV-seronegative.

The V and J genes are TRBV9 and TRBJ2-1; 7 positions match TRBD2. Germline trimming cut 3 bases from V and 7 bases from J; bases unmatched to any gene: 4. This CDR3 has 13 residues. The germline V gene encodes CDR1 SGDLS and CDR2 YYNGEE. The CDR3: CASSASGNNEQFF. The CDR3 DNA is TGTGCCAGCAGCGCTAGCGGAAATAATGAGCAGTTCTTC.

V gene TRBV5-1 combines with J gene TRBJ2-3; D is unclear. With 4 bases removed from V and 2 bases from J, the gap between germline ends came to 11 bases. This CDR3 region has 14 residues. Germline CDR1 SGHRS, CDR2 YFSETQ. DNA of the CDR3: TGCGCCAGCAGCGAGACACCGAACACAGATACGCAGTATTTT. Translated, it gives CASSETPNTDTQYF.